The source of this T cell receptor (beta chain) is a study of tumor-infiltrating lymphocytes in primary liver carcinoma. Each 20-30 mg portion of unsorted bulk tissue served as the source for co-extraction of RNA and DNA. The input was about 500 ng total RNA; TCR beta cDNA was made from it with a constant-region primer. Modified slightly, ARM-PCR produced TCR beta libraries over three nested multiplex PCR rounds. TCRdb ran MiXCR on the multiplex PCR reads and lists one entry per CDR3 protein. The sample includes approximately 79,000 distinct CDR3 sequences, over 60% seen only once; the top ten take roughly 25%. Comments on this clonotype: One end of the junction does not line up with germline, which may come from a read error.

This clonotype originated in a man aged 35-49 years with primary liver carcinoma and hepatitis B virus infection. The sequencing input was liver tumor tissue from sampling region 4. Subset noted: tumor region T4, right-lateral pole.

The CDR3 DNA reads as TGTGCTAGCAGTCCAGCCACAAAGACCGGGGAGCTGTTTTTT. Amino acid sequence: CASSPATKTGELFF. This sequence joins TRBV11-2 and TRBJ2-2; unclear D gene. The CDR3 runs to 14 residues. CDR1 is SGHAT and CDR2 is FQNNGV in the germline V gene.